This T cell receptor beta chain stems from a study of human T cells and chemical hapten exposure. Stated time point: patch test 1, 2 weeks after DPC sensitization. The sample's treatment: therapeutic diphenylcyclopropenone sensitization with weekly scalp DPC. Alopecia patients deemed DPC-suitable, aged 18 to 70, excluding pregnancy. Individual cDNA molecules in this library carried unique molecular identifiers. TCRdb ran MiXCR on the RACE reads and lists one entry per CDR3 protein. The repertoire holds some 180,000 distinct CDR3 sequences, with around 20% as singletons. This TCR was sampled from a woman between 50 and 59 years old with alopecia areata. Some clones in this sample may be carry-over from other donors' samples. The specimen was whole blood, collected in connection with sensitization to the hapten diphenylcyclopropenone (DPC).

CDR3 amino acids: CASSPAGTHSYEQYF. The CDR3 DNA sequence: TGTGCCAGCAGCCCAGCCGGGACACATTCCTACGAGCAGTACTTC. The genes are TRBV9 and TRBJ2-7, with D tentatively TRBD1 (6 bases). The CDR3 extends over 15 amino acids. Trimming took off 4 bases at V and 1 base at J, with 15 bases between the two ends. Per the germline V gene, CDR1 is SGDLS and CDR2 is YYNGEE.